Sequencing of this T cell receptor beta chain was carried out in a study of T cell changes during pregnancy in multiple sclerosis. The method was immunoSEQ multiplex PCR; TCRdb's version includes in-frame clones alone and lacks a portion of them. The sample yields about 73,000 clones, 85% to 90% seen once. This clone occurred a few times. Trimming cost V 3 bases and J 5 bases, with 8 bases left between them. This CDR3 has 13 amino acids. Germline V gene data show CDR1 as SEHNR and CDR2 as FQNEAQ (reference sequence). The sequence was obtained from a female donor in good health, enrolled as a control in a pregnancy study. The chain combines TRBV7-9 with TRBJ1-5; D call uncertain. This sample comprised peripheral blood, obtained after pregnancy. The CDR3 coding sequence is TGTGCCAGCAGCTTCCACGGTGATCAGCCCCAGCATTTT. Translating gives CASSFHGDQPQHF.